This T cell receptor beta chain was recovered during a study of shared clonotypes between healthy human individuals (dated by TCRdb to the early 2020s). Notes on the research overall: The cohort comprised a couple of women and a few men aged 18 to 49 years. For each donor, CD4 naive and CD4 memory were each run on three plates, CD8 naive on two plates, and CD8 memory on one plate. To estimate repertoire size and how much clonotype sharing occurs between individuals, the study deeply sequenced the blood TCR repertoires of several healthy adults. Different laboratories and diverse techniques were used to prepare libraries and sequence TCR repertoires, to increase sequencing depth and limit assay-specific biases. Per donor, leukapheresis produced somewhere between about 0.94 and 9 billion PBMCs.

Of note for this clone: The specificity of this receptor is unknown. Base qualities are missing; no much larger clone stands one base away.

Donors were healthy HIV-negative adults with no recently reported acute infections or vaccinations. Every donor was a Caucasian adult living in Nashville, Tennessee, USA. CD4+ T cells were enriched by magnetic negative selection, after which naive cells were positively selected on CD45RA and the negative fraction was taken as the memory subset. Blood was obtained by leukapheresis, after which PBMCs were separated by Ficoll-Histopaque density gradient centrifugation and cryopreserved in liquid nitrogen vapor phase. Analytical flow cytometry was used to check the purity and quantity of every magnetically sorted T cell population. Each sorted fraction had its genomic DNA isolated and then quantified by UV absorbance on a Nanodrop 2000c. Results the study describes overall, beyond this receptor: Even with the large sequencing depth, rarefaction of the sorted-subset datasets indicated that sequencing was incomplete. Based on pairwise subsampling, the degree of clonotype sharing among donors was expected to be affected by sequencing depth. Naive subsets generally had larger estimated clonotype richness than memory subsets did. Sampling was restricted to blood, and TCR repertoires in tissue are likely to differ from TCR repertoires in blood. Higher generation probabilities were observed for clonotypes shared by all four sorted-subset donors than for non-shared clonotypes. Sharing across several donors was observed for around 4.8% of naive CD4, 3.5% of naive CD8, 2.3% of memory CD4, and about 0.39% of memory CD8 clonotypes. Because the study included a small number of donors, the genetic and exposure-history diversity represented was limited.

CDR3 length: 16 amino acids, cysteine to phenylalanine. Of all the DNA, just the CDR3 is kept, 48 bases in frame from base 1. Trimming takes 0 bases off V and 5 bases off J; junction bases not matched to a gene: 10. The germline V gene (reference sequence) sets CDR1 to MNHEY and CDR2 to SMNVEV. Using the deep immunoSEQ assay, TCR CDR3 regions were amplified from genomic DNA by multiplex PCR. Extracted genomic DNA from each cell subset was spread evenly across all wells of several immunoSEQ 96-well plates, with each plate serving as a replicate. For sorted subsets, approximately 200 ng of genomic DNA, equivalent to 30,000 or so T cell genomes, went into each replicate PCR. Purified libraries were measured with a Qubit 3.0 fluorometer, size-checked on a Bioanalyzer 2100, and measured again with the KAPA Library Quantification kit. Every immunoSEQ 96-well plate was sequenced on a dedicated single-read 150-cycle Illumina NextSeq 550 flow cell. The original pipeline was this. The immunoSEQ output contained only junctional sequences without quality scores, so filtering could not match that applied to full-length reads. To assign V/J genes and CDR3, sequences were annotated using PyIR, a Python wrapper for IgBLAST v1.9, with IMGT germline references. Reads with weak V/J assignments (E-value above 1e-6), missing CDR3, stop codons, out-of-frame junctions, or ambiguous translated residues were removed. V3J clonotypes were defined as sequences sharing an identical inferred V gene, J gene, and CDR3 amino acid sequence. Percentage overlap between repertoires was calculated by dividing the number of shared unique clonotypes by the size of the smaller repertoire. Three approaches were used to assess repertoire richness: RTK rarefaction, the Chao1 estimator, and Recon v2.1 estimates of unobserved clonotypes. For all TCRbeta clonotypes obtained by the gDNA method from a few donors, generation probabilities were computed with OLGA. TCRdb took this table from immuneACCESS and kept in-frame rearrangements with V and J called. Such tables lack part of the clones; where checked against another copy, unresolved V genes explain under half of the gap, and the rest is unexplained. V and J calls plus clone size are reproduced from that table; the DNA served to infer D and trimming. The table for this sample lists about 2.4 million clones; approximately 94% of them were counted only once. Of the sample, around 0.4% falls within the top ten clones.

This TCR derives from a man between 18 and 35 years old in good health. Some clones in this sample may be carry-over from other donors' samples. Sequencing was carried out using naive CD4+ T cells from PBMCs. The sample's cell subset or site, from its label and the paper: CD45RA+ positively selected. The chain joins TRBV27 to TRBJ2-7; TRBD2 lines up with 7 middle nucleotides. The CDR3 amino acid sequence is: CASSLSRQRGRDEQYF. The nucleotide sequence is TGTGCCAGCAGTTTATCCAGGCAGCGGGGCCGCGACGAGCAGTACTTC.